These 25 T cell receptor beta chains were all obtained from the same sample, sequenced in a study of blood T cell repertoires in COVID-19 (dated by TCRdb to 2018 to 2020). Library preparation employed the immunoSEQ multiplex PCR assay. TCRdb provides this immuneACCESS table in a form limited to in-frame rearrangements. Some clones are lacking; in checked studies, under half of them reflect an unresolved V gene, and why the rest are absent is not known. This sample comprises roughly 420,000 clones, approximately 90% of them detected only once. The top ten clonotypes cover 0.95% to 1% of the sample. The sequenced material came from PBMCs or T cells enriched from blood (not recorded which). Receptors originate from a woman younger than 45 with acute COVID-19.

The CDR3 protein is CASRSGTGGSQPQHF. CDR3 bases: TGTGCCAGCAGGTCCGGGACAGGGGGCAGCCAGCCCCAGCATTTT. The chain uses TRBV2 and TRBJ1-5, with 12 bases that match TRBD1. Germline V gene lookup returns CDR1 SNHLY and CDR2 FYNNEI. The CDR3 is 15 residues long. V lost 6 bases, J lost 7 bases, and 7 bases stayed unmatched.

The chain has TRBV27 and TRBJ1-1, with TRBD1 identical over 9 bases. Germline assignment: CDR1 MNHEY and CDR2 SMNVEV (reference sequence). V was clipped by 3 bases and J by 4 bases; unmatched bases: 15. The CDR3 has 18 residues. CDR3 in amino acids: CASSFRGQGLGGSTEAFF. The DNA of the CDR3 is TGTGCCAGCAGTTTTAGGGGACAGGGATTGGGTGGGAGCACTGAAGCTTTCTTT.

V is TRBV28 and J is TRBJ1-6; 12 bases are a match to TRBD1. Per the germline V gene, CDR1 is MDHEN and CDR2 is SYDVKM. Germline trimming cut 2 bases from V and 9 bases from J; bases unmatched to any gene: 5. The CDR3 length is 16 residues. This CDR3 is CASSLPGQGASSPLHF. The DNA of the CDR3 is TGTGCCAGCAGTTTACCGGGACAGGGGGCGAGTTCACCCCTCCACTTT.

In regard to this clone: One end of the junction is discordant with germline, which a read error may explain. The chain recombines TRBV7-2 with TRBJ2-1; 11 positions match TRBD2. Germline V lookup: CDR1 SGHTA, CDR2 FQGNSA. The CDR3 has 15 residues. The CDR3 DNA reads as TGTGCCAGCAGATTAGCGGGGGGGACCTACAATGAGCAGTTCTTC. Amino acid sequence: CASRLAGGTYNEQFF.

The chain carries TRBV6-2 or TRBV6-3 and TRBJ2-7, with TRBD2 matching over 12 bases. V was pared by 0 bases and J by 2 bases, with 5 bases of the junction left unmatched. The CDR3 runs to 17 residues. Per the germline V gene, CDR1 is MNHEY and CDR2 is SVGEGT. CDR3 amino acids: CASSYSASGGDPYEQYF. In nucleotides, the CDR3 is TGTGCCAGCAGTTACTCGGCTAGCGGGGGGGATCCCTACGAGCAGTACTTC.

The chain uses TRBV13 and TRBJ2-1, with D perhaps matching TRBD1 (6 bases). Germline-derived CDR1 and CDR2 are PRHDT and FYEKMQ (reference sequence). The V end was cut by 2 bases, the J end by 6 bases, with 11 bases between. The CDR3 contains 14 residues. The CDR3 loop is CASSLSGVGNEQFF. In DNA form, the CDR3 reads TGTGCCAGCAGCTTATCAGGGGTGGGCAATGAGCAGTTCTTC.

The gene calls are TRBV18 and TRBJ1-4; 8 bases are a match to TRBD1. Losses at the gene ends were 0 bases for V and 0 bases for J; bases not matched to a gene: 12. The CDR3 spans 20 residues. Germline CDR1 is KGHSH and CDR2 is LQKENI. CDR3 protein: CASSPPRGPGHGTTNEKLFF. CDR3 in DNA: TGTGCCAGCTCACCACCCAGGGGGCCGGGGCACGGCACAACTAATGAAAAACTGTTTTTT.

This chain uses TRBV7-9 with TRBJ1-6; D call uncertain. V was trimmed by 3 bases and J by 8 bases, leaving 14 bases between them. The length of the CDR3 is 15 residues. Germline V gene data show CDR1 as SEHNR and CDR2 as FQNEAQ (reference sequence). CDR3 region: CASSLALSPDSPLHF. The CDR3, as DNA: TGTGCCAGCAGCTTGGCCCTCTCTCCCGATTCACCCCTCCACTTT.

A few counts support this clone. V usage is TRBV23-1 and J usage is TRBJ1-5; 9 bases fit TRBD1. TRBV23-1 is assigned to the ORF class and has an uncertain function. V lost 4 bases and J lost 7; bases outside the gene matches: 5. The CDR3 contains 14 residues. CDR3 in amino acids: CASSPGQGGQPQHF. DNA for the CDR3: TGCGCCAGCAGTCCGGGACAGGGTGGGCAGCCCCAGCATTTT.

The genes are TRBV4-1 and TRBJ1-1, with 7 bases identical to TRBD1. This CDR3 region has 16 residues. V shed 0 bases and J 0 bases; nucleotides not matched to a gene: 4. CDR1 is MGHRA, CDR2 YSYEKL, per germline. CDR3 loop: CASSQEEGAVNTEAFF. Written as DNA, the CDR3 is TGCGCCAGCAGCCAAGAGGAGGGGGCTGTGAACACTGAAGCTTTCTTT.

The V gene is TRBV7-3, the J gene TRBJ2-1; D is possibly TRBD2 (7 bases). V dropped 5 bases and J dropped 5 bases, with 13 bases sitting between them. The V gene's germline CDR1 is SGHTA and CDR2 FQGTGA. CDR3 size: 14 residues. Here the CDR3 reads CASSIPGGHNEQFF. CDR3 nucleotide sequence: TGTGCCAGCAGCATACCCGGGGGGCACAATGAGCAGTTCTTC.

The J gene is TRBJ2-7, the V gene TRBV19; TRBD2 aligns across 13 bases. Germline assignment: CDR1 LNHDA and CDR2 SQIVND (reference sequence). V was pared by 1 base and J by 0 bases, with 9 bases of the junction left unmatched. This CDR3 is 19 amino acids long. In DNA form, the CDR3 reads TGTGCCAGTAGTATAGCCCCCAGACTAGCGGGGGGCCGCTCCTACGAGCAGTACTTC. Translation: CASSIAPRLAGGRSYEQYF.

V is TRBV4-1 and J is TRBJ1-5, with D hard to call. V was clipped by 4 bases and J by 1 base, with 11 bases between them. This CDR3 has 15 amino acids. CDR1 and CDR2 from the germline V gene are MGHRA and YSYEKL. Written as DNA, the CDR3 is TGCGCCAGCAGCCCCACCCCTGAGAGCAATCAGCCCCAGCATTTT. Its protein is CASSPTPESNQPQHF.

V is TRBV27 and J is TRBJ2-1; the match to TRBD1 covers 7 bases. CDR1 and CDR2 (germline): MNHEY, SMNVEV (reference sequence). The V segment lost 8 bases and the J segment 2 bases; nucleotides outside the gene matches: 9. The CDR3 runs to 15 residues. Here the CDR3 DNA reads TGTGCCAGCGCCCTGGGGGACAGAACCTACAATGAGCAGTTCTTC. Residues: CASALGDRTYNEQFF.

The sample holds one count of this clone. Other DNA sequences in this specimen translate into the identical CDR3. CDR3: CASSRGQGNSPLHF. Here the CDR3 DNA reads TGTGCCAGCAGCCGGGGACAGGGAAATTCACCCCTCCACTTT. V gene TRBV5-8 combines with J gene TRBJ1-6, with 9 bases fitting TRBD1. Germline loops: CDR1 SGHTS, CDR2 YDEGEE. The CDR3 sequence is 14 residues long. The V gene end was trimmed by 4 bases and the J gene end by 7 bases; junction bases not matched to a gene: 3.

The V gene is TRBV24-1, the J gene TRBJ2-1, with TRBD2 identical over 12 bases. The CDR3 totals 16 residues. Per the germline V gene, CDR1 is KGHDR and CDR2 is SFDVKD. The trim removed 4 bases at V and 7 bases at J, leaving 7 bases unmatched. CDR3 protein: CATSDKRLAGVNEQFF. CDR3 nucleotides: TGTGCCACCAGTGACAAGAGACTAGCGGGGGTGAATGAGCAGTTCTTC.

This chain uses TRBV27 with TRBJ2-1, with D perhaps TRBD1 (6 bases). The CDR3 has 15 residues. Germline V lookup: CDR1 MNHEY, CDR2 SMNVEV (reference sequence). V lost 3 bases to trimming and J lost 7 bases, with 16 bases between them. Here the CDR3 reads CASSFLGDTRNEQFF. In DNA, the CDR3 is TGTGCCAGCAGTTTCCTCGGGGACACTCGGAATGAGCAGTTCTTC.

The V gene is TRBV7-9, the J gene TRBJ1-2, with TRBD1 matching 10 bases. CDR1 and CDR2 from the germline V gene are SEHNR and FQNEAQ (reference sequence). This CDR3 comprises 17 residues. Trimming removed 4 bases from V and 3 bases from J; junction bases left unmatched: 11. Here the CDR3 DNA reads TGTGCCAGCAGCTCGATGGTCCGGGACAGGGGAGACTATGGCTACACCTTC. Protein product: CASSSMVRDRGDYGYTF.

V usage is TRBV30 and J usage is TRBJ2-5; TRBD1 agrees at 10 bases. V lost 0 bases and J lost 7; bases outside the gene matches: 11. CDR1 is GTSNPN and CDR2 is SVGIG in the germline V gene (reference sequence). This CDR3 has 16 residues. CDR3 amino acids: CAWSVRGQGTVGTQYF. The CDR3 DNA is TGTGCCTGGAGTGTTCGGGGACAGGGGACAGTTGGGACCCAGTACTTC.

This rearrangement joins TRBV4-1 to TRBJ1-3; possibly TRBD1 for D (5 bases). The CDR3 sequence is 15 residues long. V lost 0 bases to trimming and J lost 6 bases, with 12 bases between them. Germline-derived CDR1 and CDR2 are MGHRA and YSYEKL. CDR3 DNA sequence: TGCGCCAGCAGCCAAGATCCGGGGGAAGTAAACACCATATATTTT. Its translation is CASSQDPGEVNTIYF.

This chain uses TRBV7-6 with TRBJ1-1; D is perhaps TRBD1 (5 bases). Looked up from germline, CDR1 is SGHVS and CDR2 is FNYEAQ. CDR3 length: 13 amino acids. Between the trimmed V and J ends, which lost 6 bases and 5 bases, there was a span of 13 bases. The CDR3 loop reads CASSRRQLTEAFF. In DNA, the CDR3 is TGTGCCAGCAGTAGAAGACAGCTGACTGAAGCTTTCTTT.

The chain combines TRBV20-1 with TRBJ1-3, with D perhaps TRBD1 (5 bases). Trimming removed 3 bases from V and 0 bases from J, with 9 bases in between. The CDR3 contains 14 residues. CDR1 is DFQATT and CDR2 is SNEGSKA in the germline V gene (reference sequence). The CDR3 DNA reads TGCAGTGCTAGTTGGGGGGGCTCTGGAAACACCATATATTTT. As protein: CSASWGGSGNTIYF.

CDR3 protein: CASSERQSNQPQHF. The CDR3 DNA is TGTGCCAGCAGTGAAAGACAGAGCAATCAGCCCCAGCATTTT. This rearrangement joins TRBV2 to TRBJ1-5, with D tentatively TRBD1 (5 bases). Germline CDR1 and CDR2: SNHLY and FYNNEI. V lost 2 bases and J 1 base, leaving 6 bases between the germline ends. The CDR3 is 14 residues long.

The chain is built from TRBV18 and TRBJ2-5, with D hard to call. The germline V gene has CDR1 KGHSH and CDR2 LQKENI. The V end lost 3 bases, the J end lost 0 bases, and 5 bases lay between the germline ends. The CDR3 has 13 amino acids. The CDR3 coding sequence is TGTGCCAGCTCACCCAGGTACCAAGAGACCCAGTACTTC. Translated: CASSPRYQETQYF.

The J gene is TRBJ1-4, the V gene TRBV4-1; D perhaps matches TRBD1 (5 bases). V gave up 4 bases and J gave up 8 bases, with 17 bases separating them. CDR1 is MGHRA and CDR2 is YSYEKL in the germline V gene. The CDR3 spans 15 residues. CDR3 sequence (DNA): TGCGCCAGCAGCCGAACTCCGGGACTTGGGGAAAAACTGTTTTTT. Protein sequence: CASSRTPGLGEKLFF.